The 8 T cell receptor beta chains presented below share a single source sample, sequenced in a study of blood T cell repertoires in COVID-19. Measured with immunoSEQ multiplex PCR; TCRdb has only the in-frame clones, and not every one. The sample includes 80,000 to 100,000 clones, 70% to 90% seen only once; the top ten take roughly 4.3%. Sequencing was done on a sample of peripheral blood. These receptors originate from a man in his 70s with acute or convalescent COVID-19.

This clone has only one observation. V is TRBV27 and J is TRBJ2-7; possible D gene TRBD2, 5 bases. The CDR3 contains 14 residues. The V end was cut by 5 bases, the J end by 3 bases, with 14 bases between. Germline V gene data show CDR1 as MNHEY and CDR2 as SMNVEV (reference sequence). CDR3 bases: TGTGCCAGCAGTCAAGAGGGTCTGTACTACGAGCAGTACTTC. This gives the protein CASSQEGLYYEQYF.

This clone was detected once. CDR3 loop: CASSQYTGSTEAFF. CDR3 bases: TGTGCCAGCAGCCAATATACAGGGTCCACTGAAGCTTTCTTT. The chain is built from TRBV3-1 (or the pseudogene TRBV3-2) and TRBJ1-1; the D gene is possibly TRBD1 (6 bases). The CDR3 spans 14 residues. V gave up 2 bases and J gave up 4 bases, with 11 bases separating them. Germline CDR1 LGHDT, CDR2 YNNKEL (reference sequence).

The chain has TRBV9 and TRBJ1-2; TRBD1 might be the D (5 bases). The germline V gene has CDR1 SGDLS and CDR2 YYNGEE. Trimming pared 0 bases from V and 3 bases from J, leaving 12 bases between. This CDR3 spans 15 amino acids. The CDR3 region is CASSVGPGVDYGYTF. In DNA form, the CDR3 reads TGTGCCAGCAGCGTAGGCCCGGGGGTCGACTATGGCTACACCTTC.

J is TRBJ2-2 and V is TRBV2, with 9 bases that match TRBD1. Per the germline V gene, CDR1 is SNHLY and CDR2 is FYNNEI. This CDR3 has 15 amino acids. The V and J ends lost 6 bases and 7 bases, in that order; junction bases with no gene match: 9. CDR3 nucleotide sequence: TGTGCCAGCAGGACCCACAGGGGGCTGAGCGGGGAGCTGTTTTTT. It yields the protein CASRTHRGLSGELFF.

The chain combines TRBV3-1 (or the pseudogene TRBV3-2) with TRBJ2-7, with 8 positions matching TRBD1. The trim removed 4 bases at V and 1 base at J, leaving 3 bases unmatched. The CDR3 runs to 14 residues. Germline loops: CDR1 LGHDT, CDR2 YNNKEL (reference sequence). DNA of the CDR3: TGTGCCAGCAGCCGCGGGACAGGATCCTACGAGCAGTACTTC. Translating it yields CASSRGTGSYEQYF.

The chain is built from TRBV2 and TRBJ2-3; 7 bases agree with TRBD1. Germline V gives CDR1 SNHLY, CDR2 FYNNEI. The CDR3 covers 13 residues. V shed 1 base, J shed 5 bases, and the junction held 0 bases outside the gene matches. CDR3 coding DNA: TGTGCCAGCAGTGAAGACAGGGGAGATACGCAGTATTTT. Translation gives CASSEDRGDTQYF. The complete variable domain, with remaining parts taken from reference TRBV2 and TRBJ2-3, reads EPEVTQTPSHQVTQMGQEVILRCVPISNHLYFYWYRQILGQKVEFLVSFYNNEISEKSEIFDDQFSVERPDGSNFTLKIRSTKLEDSAMYFCASSEDRGDTQYFGPGTRLTVL.

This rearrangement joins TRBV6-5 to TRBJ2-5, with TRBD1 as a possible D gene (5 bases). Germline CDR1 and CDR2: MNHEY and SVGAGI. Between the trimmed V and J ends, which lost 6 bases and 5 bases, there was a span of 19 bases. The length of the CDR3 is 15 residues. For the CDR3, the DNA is TGTGCCAGCAGCCCCGCAGCAGCAGGGTACGAGACCCAGTACTTC. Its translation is CASSPAAAGYETQYF.

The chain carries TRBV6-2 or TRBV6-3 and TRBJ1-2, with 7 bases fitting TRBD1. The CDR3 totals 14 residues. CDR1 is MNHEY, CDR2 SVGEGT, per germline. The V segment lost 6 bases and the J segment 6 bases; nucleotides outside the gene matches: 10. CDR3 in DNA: TGTGCCAGCAGCATCAGGGGGTTTGCGAATGGCTACACCTTC. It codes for CASSIRGFANGYTF.